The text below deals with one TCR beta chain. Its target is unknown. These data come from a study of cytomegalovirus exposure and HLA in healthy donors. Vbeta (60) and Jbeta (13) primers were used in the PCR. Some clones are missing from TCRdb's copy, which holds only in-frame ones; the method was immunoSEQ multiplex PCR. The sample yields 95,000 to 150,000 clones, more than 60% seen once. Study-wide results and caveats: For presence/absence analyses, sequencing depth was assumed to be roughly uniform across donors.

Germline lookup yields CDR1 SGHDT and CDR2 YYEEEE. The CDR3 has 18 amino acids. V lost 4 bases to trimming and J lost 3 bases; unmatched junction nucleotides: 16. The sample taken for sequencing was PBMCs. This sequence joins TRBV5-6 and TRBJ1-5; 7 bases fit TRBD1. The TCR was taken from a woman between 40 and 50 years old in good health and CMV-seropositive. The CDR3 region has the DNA TGTGCCAGCAGCCGAAGGACAGGTCCATCGGCCTACAATCAGCCCCAGCATTTT. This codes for CASSRRTGPSAYNQPQHF. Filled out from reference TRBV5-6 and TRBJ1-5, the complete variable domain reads DAGVTQSPTHLIKTRGQQVTLRCSPKSGHDTVSWYQQALGQGPQFIFQYYEEEERQRGNFPDRFSGHQFPNYSSELNVNALLLGDSALYLCASSRRTGPSAYNQPQHFGDGTRLSIL.